This TCR beta chain derives from a study of PD-1 blockade in classical Hodgkin lymphoma. Findings and caveats of the study: The study found complete responders had baseline diversity similar to newly diagnosed patients. Diversity in CD4+ TCRs, unlike that measured in CD8+ TCRs, had risen significantly by C4D1. Diminished baseline TCR diversity has been reported in newly diagnosed patients relative to healthy donors.

V lost 2 bases to trimming and J lost 3 bases; unmatched junction nucleotides: 13. CDR3 length: 19 amino acids. Germline V gene sequence: CDR1 SGHAT, CDR2 FQNNGV. Each of the patients experienced relapse following autologous stem cell transplantation, and their brentuximab vedotin exposure differed. From thawed PBMCs, CD8+ T cells were isolated by magnetic negative selection. The method was immunoSEQ multiplex PCR; TCRdb's version includes in-frame clones alone and lacks a portion of them. Of about 8,200 clones in the sample, approximately 86% were seen once. Of note for this clone: Antigen: not known.

This chain links TRBV11-2 with TRBJ1-4; 9 positions match TRBD1. The sequence came from a human donor with classical Hodgkin lymphoma. The material was CD8+ T cells from blood, obtained at baseline. CDR3 sequence reads: CASSLLFAGQGLSNEKLFF. In nucleotides, the CDR3 is TGTGCCAGCAGCTTACTCTTCGCTGGACAGGGGTTATCTAATGAAAAACTGTTTTTT.